A single TCR beta chain is shown here with its context. This clonotype was observed many times. Its antigen is still unknown. No base qualities exist here, and no much larger clone lies one base off it. TCR beta CDR3 regions were amplified from RNA transcripts. The TCR CDR3 was subjected to a first round of RT-PCR using the HTBI primer set and the Qiagen OneStep RT-PCR kit. Libraries were constructed in a second round of multiplex PCR, after which size selection and purification were carried out. The libraries were sequenced on an Illumina HiSeq2000 using paired-end 100 bp reads. The published analysis was carried out like this. Raw data were processed with SOAPnuke, discarding reads with adapters, uncalled bases, mean Phred below 15, or no exact constant-primer or identifier match. COPE v1.2.5 was used to merge the high-quality paired reads, and each unique nucleotide sequence was defined as a clonotype. MiTCR v1.1 was used to align the clonotypes against IMGT TRBV, TRBD and TRBJ reference segments. The analysis included only V-J combinations with a frequency above 0.0001, which together covered over 98% of the repertoires. The TCS score was defined as F50 (clonal expansion) divided by E x V (chaos), with BLOSUM62-based TCRdist calculated between CDR3 peptides within each V-J. Welch's t-statistics and random forest reduced 500 to 550 V-J features to roughly 13, which were used in a naive Bayes classifier (R e1071). In TCRdb, the public reads were trimmed at Q25 with fastp and aligned with MiXCR, with productive beta chains retained. Every CDR3 protein is listed once, alongside the most common genes and DNA of its rows. The V and J calls follow TCRdb's processing rather than the paper's. This sample is represented by roughly 180,000 distinct CDR3 sequences; about 9.4% of them were singletons. The top ten constitute approximately 20% of the sample.

This specimen comes from a study of T cells in Graves' hyperthyroidism and ophthalmopathy (dated by TCRdb to about 2019). With respect to the entire study: Peripheral blood samples were taken at the time of initial diagnosis, prior to any treatment. TCR V-J signatures able to tell the groups apart were searched for in a discovery cohort of 95 or so patients, of whom 40 to 45 had Graves' ophthalmopathy and roughly 57 had stable Graves' hyperthyroidism. An independent validation cohort of 18 to 20 hyperthyroidism patients and over 15 patients who later progressed to ophthalmopathy tested prospective prediction of ophthalmopathy. The 100 or so discovery patients were randomly divided into training and test sets at a 7:3 ratio. The study also compared thyroid tissue and blood T-cell repertoires from about 6 Graves' hyperthyroidism patients. Following sampling, methimazole starting at 30 mg daily was given to hyperthyroidism patients, and high-dose intravenous methylprednisolone was given to ophthalmopathy patients. According to the paper, TCR Vbeta CDR3 sequencing was carried out on approximately 140 peripheral blood samples, which came from more than 40 ophthalmopathy, 75 or so hyperthyroidism and approximately 17 progressor patients. Study-wide findings and limitations: Sample size was not statistically predetermined, and blinding of investigators to group allocation was not performed. In validation, the model predicted progression to ophthalmopathy with 55% to 71% sensitivity and 72% to 75% specificity, a median of about six months before onset. Most expanded thyroid clonotypes (frequency above 0.001) were also detected in blood, a finding suggesting that blood repertoires may reflect thyroid immune responses. A model built on a 13 V-J signature distinguished ophthalmopathy from stable hyperthyroidism, reaching approximately 89% sensitivity and 81.08% specificity in cross-validation and 80%/75% in testing.

Hyperthyroidism patients were newly diagnosed, with disease duration under 2 months, and aged 18 to 65 years. Exclusion was applied to patients with uncontrolled infections, other autoimmune diseases, pregnancy or lactation. Diagnoses were established on the basis of clinical symptoms, serum thyroxine and TRAb, thyroid ultrasound, and orbital computed tomography. Blood from progressor patients was drawn when they were first diagnosed with hyperthyroidism, before any ophthalmopathy symptoms appeared. PBMCs were separated from roughly 9.3 ml of fresh peripheral blood using Ficoll-Paque density gradient centrifugation. Progressor patients were initially diagnosed with Graves' hyperthyroidism and developed ophthalmopathy during follow-up. Total RNA was extracted using Trizol reagent, and RNA quality was assessed on an Agilent 2100 Bioanalyzer. The germline ends are 18 bases apart after V is trimmed by 6 bases and J by 3 bases. Based on the germline V gene, the CDR1 and CDR2 sequences are SGHAT and FQNNGV. The CDR3 spans 15 residues, from the cysteine through the phenylalanine. The retained sequence is limited to the CDR3, 45 bases, with the frame set at the first base.

The TCR sequence derives from a woman aged 18 to 35 with Graves' hyperthyroidism that later progressed to Graves' ophthalmopathy. The sample taken for sequencing was blood. The chain employs TRBV11-2 and TRBJ2-7, with a tentative D gene TRBD1 over 6 matching bases. The encoded CDR3 is CASRSIKDSYYEQYF. The DNA sequence is as follows: TGTGCCAGCAGGTCCATAAAGGACAGTTACTACGAGCAGTACTTC.